The 10 T cell receptor beta chains given below trace back to one sample, sequenced in a study of primary melanoma T cells and metastatic recurrence. TCRdb's copy holds only in-frame clones and misses some; the assay was immunoSEQ multiplex PCR. Of under 450 clones in the sample, around nine tenths are singletons; the top ten hold 14%. What was sequenced was melanoma tumor tissue. Receptors originate from a human donor with melanoma.

The chain employs TRBV11-3 and TRBJ2-1; TRBD2 is a possible D gene (5 bases). V lost 5 bases and J 0 bases, leaving 11 bases between the germline ends. The CDR3 is 15 amino acids. CDR1 and CDR2 (germline): SGHNT, YENEEA. The CDR3: CASSTGLHSYNEQFF. The CDR3 DNA follows: TGTGCCAGCAGCACCGGACTCCACTCCTACAATGAGCAGTTCTTC. The whole variable domain, filled in from reference TRBV11-3 and TRBJ2-1, reads EAGVVQSPRYKIIEKKQPVAFWCNPISGHNTLYWYLQNLGQGPELLIRYENEEAVDDSQLPKDRFSAERLKGVDSTLKIQPAELGDSAVYLCASSTGLHSYNEQFFGPGTRLTVL.

V and J are TRBV6-8 and TRBJ2-1; D is unresolved. CDR1 is MNHGY and CDR2 is SAAAGT in the germline V gene. The CDR3 length is 15 residues. The ends were cut back, 3 bases at V and 3 bases at J, with 12 bases in the middle. The DNA of the CDR3 is TGTGCCAGCAGTTATTTAGCAGAATACTACAATGAGCAGTTCTTC. Its translation: CASSYLAEYYNEQFF.

The chain carries TRBV10-2 and TRBJ2-1; the D is unclear. The V and J ends lost 4 bases and 0 bases respectively, with 4 bases between them. The germline gives CDR1 WSHSY, CDR2 SAAADI. The CDR3 covers 13 residues. The DNA for the CDR3 is TGCGCCAGCAGTGCGAGCTCCTACAATGAGCAGTTCTTC. This codes for CASSASSYNEQFF.

This rearrangement joins TRBV19 to TRBJ1-5; 8 bases match TRBD1. The CDR3 runs 22 residues. The trim removed 6 bases at V and 4 bases at J, leaving 29 bases unmatched. CDR1 and CDR2 (germline): LNHDA, SQIVND (reference sequence). CDR3 sequence: CASRDGVNRGYDNHPRNQPQHF. CDR3 DNA: TGTGCCAGTAGAGATGGGGTAAACAGGGGGTACGATAATCACCCGCGAAATCAGCCCCAGCATTTT.

In its sample, this clone was seen once. J is TRBJ2-7 and V is TRBV6-8; 9 positions agree with TRBD2. The V segment lost 4 bases and the J segment 3 bases; nucleotides outside the gene matches: 7. CDR1 is MNHGY, CDR2 SAAAGT, per germline. The CDR3 spans 15 residues. DNA of the CDR3: TGTGCCAGCAGTTTGATGACTAGCGGCATCTACGAGCAGTACTTC. Protein sequence: CASSLMTSGIYEQYF.

The chain carries TRBV11-3 and TRBJ1-1; D uncertain. Deletions cut 6 bases from V and 1 base from J, with 12 bases between. Germline V gives CDR1 SGHNT, CDR2 YENEEA. The CDR3 runs 14 residues. CDR3 loop: CASRREVSNTEAFF. The CDR3 DNA reads as TGTGCCAGCAGAAGGGAAGTTTCGAACACTGAAGCTTTCTTT. Combining the CDR3 with reference TRBV11-3 and TRBJ1-1 gives the whole variable domain EAGVVQSPRYKIIEKKQPVAFWCNPISGHNTLYWYLQNLGQGPELLIRYENEEAVDDSQLPKDRFSAERLKGVDSTLKIQPAELGDSAVYLCASRREVSNTEAFFGQGTRLTVV.

The V call is TRBV19, the J call TRBJ1-4; D uncertain. The CDR3 has 17 amino acids. Per the germline V gene, CDR1 is LNHDA and CDR2 is SQIVND (reference sequence). Trimming removed 6 bases at V and 5 bases at J, with 22 bases between. CDR3 loop: CASRSGPRFIVNEKLFF. The CDR3 DNA sequence: TGTGCCAGTAGATCCGGGCCCCGCTTTATAGTGAATGAAAAACTGTTTTTT.

This chain joins TRBV11-3 and TRBJ1-2; tentatively, D is TRBD1 (5 bases). The V gene's germline CDR1 is SGHNT and CDR2 YENEEA. This CDR3 region has 15 residues. V dropped 1 base and J dropped 2 bases, with 11 bases sitting between them. Here the CDR3 DNA reads TGTGCCAGCAGCTTAGGCATTTCAGGGAACTATGGCTACACCTTC. It specifies CASSLGISGNYGYTF.

The J gene is TRBJ2-2, the V gene TRBV28, with D tentatively TRBD1 (5 bases). The CDR3 totals 14 residues. Germline V gene lookup returns CDR1 MDHEN and CDR2 SYDVKM. Trimming stripped 6 bases from V and 7 bases from J, with 15 bases between. CDR3 bases: TGTGCCAGCAGCCCAGGGTCCCGTGACGGGGAGCTGTTTTTT. Its protein product is CASSPGSRDGELFF.

This chain uses TRBV14 with TRBJ2-3; no reliable D call. The CDR3 totals 15 residues. The V end lost 4 bases, the J end lost 2 bases, and 13 bases lay between the germline ends. CDR1 is SGHDN and CDR2 is FVKESK in the germline V gene. CDR3 sequence: CASSLRPLTTDTQYF. The DNA of the CDR3 is TGTGCCAGCAGCCTAAGACCCTTAACCACAGATACGCAGTATTTT.